Listed below are T cell receptor beta chains from one sample, sequenced in a study of read filtering for tumor transcriptome and immune sequencing. MiXCR, run by TCRdb on the reads, gives a single entry per CDR3 protein. The data show roughly 68,000 distinct CDR3 sequences, with roughly 13% seen just once and around 45% held by the top ten. Sequencing was carried out using a population of CD138-negative cells sorted from bone marrow. The receptors were gathered from a donor aged 40 or over with multiple myeloma. The CDR3 runs from the conserved cysteine through the conserved F or W. Each record gives: CDR3 protein, CDR3 DNA, J gene, V gene, D gene, clone size. A D gene is named only where the DNA matches it firmly. Not all rows give a size; the values are once, few, many and, for expanded clones, a class.

CDR3aa: CATSDLQIQAISYEQYF
CDR3nt: TGTGCCACCAGTGATTTGCAAATCCAGGCCATCTCCTACGAGCAGTACTTC
j_gene: TRBJ2-7
v_gene: TRBV24-1
d_gene: NA
abundance: many

CDR3aa: CASSFLSGSIPGELFF
CDR3nt: TGTGCCAGCAGCTTCCTTAGCGGGAGTATCCCCGGGGAGCTGTTTTTT
j_gene: TRBJ2-2
v_gene: TRBV7-3
d_gene: TRBD2
abundance: many

CDR3aa: CSGGPGTYEQYF
CDR3nt: TGCAGCGGCGGCCCGGGTACCTACGAGCAGTACTTC
j_gene: TRBJ2-7
v_gene: TRBV29-1
d_gene: NA
abundance: many

CDR3aa: CASSRDRGYGYTF
CDR3nt: TGTGCCAGCTCCCGGGACAGGGGTTATGGCTACACCTTC
j_gene: TRBJ1-2
v_gene: TRBV12-3/TRBV12-4
d_gene: TRBD1
abundance: NA

CDR3aa: CASSSSGRALRETQYF
CDR3nt: TGTGCCAGCAGCTCCAGCGGGAGGGCTCTCCGGGAGACCCAGTACTTC
j_gene: TRBJ2-5
v_gene: TRBV7-8
d_gene: TRBD2
abundance: few

CDR3aa: CASSPYQGFGETQYF
CDR3nt: TGTGCCAGCAGCCCCTATCAGGGGTTCGGAGAGACCCAGTACTTC
j_gene: TRBJ2-5
v_gene: TRBV5-8
d_gene: NA
abundance: NA

CDR3aa: CASSQNRDEAFF
CDR3nt: TGCGCCAGCAGCCAAAATCGAGACGAAGCTTTCTTT
j_gene: TRBJ1-1
v_gene: TRBV4-1
d_gene: NA
abundance: NA

CDR3aa: CASSVGGGTSGNVPKDTQYF
CDR3nt: TGTGCCAGCAGCGTAGGAGGGGGGACTAGCGGGAATGTGCCCAAAGATACGCAGTATTTT
j_gene: TRBJ2-3
v_gene: TRBV9
d_gene: TRBD2
abundance: many

CDR3aa: CSGGGKETQYF
CDR3nt: TGCAGCGGGGGGGGGAAAGAGACCCAGTACTTC
j_gene: TRBJ2-5
v_gene: TRBV29-1
d_gene: TRBD2
abundance: NA

CDR3aa: CASSKGGQSNQPQHF
CDR3nt: TGTGCTAGCAGCAAGGGAGGGCAGAGCAATCAGCCCCAGCATTTT
j_gene: TRBJ1-5
v_gene: TRBV7-7
d_gene: NA
abundance: many

CDR3aa: CASSLVVAGDNEQFF
CDR3nt: TGCGCCAGCAGCTTGGTGGTTGCGGGAGATAATGAGCAGTTCTTC
j_gene: TRBJ2-1
v_gene: TRBV5-1
d_gene: TRBD2
abundance: many

CDR3aa: CASSSGTSGLNEQFF
CDR3nt: TGTGCCAGCAGTTCCGGGACTAGCGGACTCAATGAGCAGTTCTTC
j_gene: TRBJ2-1
v_gene: TRBV5-4
d_gene: TRBD2
abundance: many

CDR3aa: CASSISLSNEQFF
CDR3nt: TGTGCCAGTAGTATCTCACTATCTAATGAGCAGTTCTTC
j_gene: TRBJ2-1
v_gene: TRBV19
d_gene: NA
abundance: many

CDR3aa: CASSSSGYEQYF
CDR3nt: TGTGCCAGCAGTTCCTCGGGCTACGAGCAGTACTTC
j_gene: TRBJ2-7
v_gene: TRBV6-6
d_gene: NA
abundance: many

CDR3aa: CASGSHLSYEQYF
CDR3nt: TGTGCCAGCGGCAGCCACCTCTCCTACGAGCAGTACTTC
j_gene: TRBJ2-7
v_gene: TRBV27
d_gene: NA
abundance: many

CDR3aa: CASSVRQGLLFTEQFF
CDR3nt: TGTGCCAGCAGCGTTCGACAGGGTTTATTGTTCACGGAGCAGTTCTTC
j_gene: TRBJ2-1
v_gene: TRBV7-2
d_gene: TRBD1
abundance: many

CDR3aa: CASSLRANEQFF
CDR3nt: TGTGCCAGCAGTCTAAGGGCAAATGAGCAGTTCTTC
j_gene: TRBJ2-1
v_gene: TRBV6-2/TRBV6-3
d_gene: NA
abundance: few

CDR3aa: CSAEVGTSGRRTQYF
CDR3nt: TGCAGTGCTGAAGTCGGGACTAGCGGGAGAAGGACGCAGTATTTT
j_gene: TRBJ2-3
v_gene: TRBV20-1
d_gene: TRBD2
abundance: many

CDR3aa: CASSLLASVSSYNEQFF
CDR3nt: TGCGCCAGCAGCTTGCTAGCTAGTGTAAGCTCCTACAATGAGCAGTTCTTC
j_gene: TRBJ2-1
v_gene: TRBV5-1
d_gene: NA
abundance: many

CDR3aa: CASSPDRGPSNDQFF
CDR3nt: TGTGCCAGCAGTCCCGACAGAGGACCATCCAATGACCAGTTCTTC
j_gene: TRBJ2-1
v_gene: TRBV7-9
d_gene: NA
abundance: NA

CDR3aa: CASIDRGQETGELFF
CDR3nt: TGTGCCAGCATAGACAGGGGGCAGGAAACCGGGGAGCTGTTTTTT
j_gene: TRBJ2-2
v_gene: TRBV2
d_gene: TRBD1
abundance: NA

CDR3aa: CSARAGRASGTHNEQFF
CDR3nt: TGCAGTGCTAGAGCTGGGCGAGCTAGCGGGACCCACAATGAGCAGTTCTTC
j_gene: TRBJ2-1
v_gene: TRBV20-1
d_gene: TRBD2
abundance: many

CDR3aa: CSASSTSGAYEQYF
CDR3nt: TGCAGTGCTAGCTCGACTAGCGGGGCCTACGAGCAGTACTTC
j_gene: TRBJ2-7
v_gene: TRBV20-1
d_gene: TRBD2
abundance: many

CDR3aa: CASSRGTSGRAPVEQFF
CDR3nt: TGTGCCAGCAGTCGTGGGACTAGCGGGAGGGCCCCCGTTGAGCAGTTCTTC
j_gene: TRBJ2-1
v_gene: TRBV12-3/TRBV12-4
d_gene: TRBD2
abundance: many

CDR3aa: CASSQEGTAGSTDTQYF
CDR3nt: TGCGCCAGCAGCCAAGAGGGGACGGCGGGGAGCACAGATACGCAGTATTTT
j_gene: TRBJ2-3
v_gene: TRBV4-1
d_gene: NA
abundance: many

CDR3aa: CSAPLAGLSTDTQYF
CDR3nt: TGCAGTGCCCCGTTGGCGGGGTTAAGCACAGATACGCAGTATTTT
j_gene: TRBJ2-3
v_gene: TRBV20-1
d_gene: NA
abundance: NA

CDR3aa: CASSLGTGDSNQPQHF
CDR3nt: TGCGCCAGCAGCTTAGGAACAGGGGATAGCAATCAGCCCCAGCATTTT
j_gene: TRBJ1-5
v_gene: TRBV5-1
d_gene: TRBD1
abundance: many

CDR3aa: CASSFPSLLANTGELFF
CDR3nt: TGTGCCAGTAGTTTCCCCAGTCTACTCGCGAACACCGGGGAGCTGTTTTTT
j_gene: TRBJ2-2
v_gene: TRBV19
d_gene: NA
abundance: many

CDR3aa: CASSLWLTTGTDTQYF
CDR3nt: TGTGCCAGCAGCTTATGGTTAACTACTGGCACAGATACGCAGTATTTT
j_gene: TRBJ2-3
v_gene: TRBV7-9
d_gene: NA
abundance: many

CDR3aa: CASSSLAGRIDEQFF
CDR3nt: TGTGCCAGCAGCTCCCTAGCGGGACGGATCGATGAGCAGTTCTTC
j_gene: TRBJ2-1
v_gene: TRBV7-3
d_gene: TRBD2
abundance: many

CDR3aa: CSVESRRSNEQFF
CDR3nt: TGCAGCGTTGAAAGCCGCCGTAGCAATGAGCAGTTCTTC
j_gene: TRBJ2-1
v_gene: TRBV29-1
d_gene: NA
abundance: many

CDR3aa: CASSDFGSGGYGYTF
CDR3nt: TGTGCCAGCAGTGATTTCGGCTCCGGGGGCTATGGCTACACCTTC
j_gene: TRBJ1-2
v_gene: TRBV25-1
d_gene: NA
abundance: many

CDR3aa: CASSSRGEAFF
CDR3nt: TGTGCCAGCAGTAGTAGGGGGGAAGCTTTCTTT
j_gene: TRBJ1-1
v_gene: TRBV27
d_gene: NA
abundance: few

CDR3aa: CASSNSRDTEAFF
CDR3nt: TGTGCCAGCAGTAATTCGAGGGATACTGAAGCTTTCTTT
j_gene: TRBJ1-1
v_gene: TRBV28
d_gene: NA
abundance: many

CDR3aa: CASSSEREDYSEQFF
CDR3nt: TGTGCCAGCAGCTCCGAGCGGGAGGACTACAGTGAGCAGTTCTTC
j_gene: TRBJ2-1
v_gene: TRBV7-8
d_gene: TRBD2
abundance: few

CDR3aa: CASRGGLNTGELFF
CDR3nt: TGTGCCAGCAGGGGGGGCCTGAACACCGGGGAGCTGTTTTTT
j_gene: TRBJ2-2
v_gene: TRBV6-5
d_gene: NA
abundance: many

CDR3aa: CAWSVRGEQYF
CDR3nt: TGTGCCTGGAGTGTACGGGGCGAGCAGTACTTC
j_gene: TRBJ2-7
v_gene: TRBV30
d_gene: NA
abundance: many

CDR3aa: CATSDYPGTGELFF
CDR3nt: TGTGCCACCAGTGATTACCCAGGGACCGGGGAGCTGTTTTTT
j_gene: TRBJ2-2
v_gene: TRBV24-1
d_gene: NA
abundance: many